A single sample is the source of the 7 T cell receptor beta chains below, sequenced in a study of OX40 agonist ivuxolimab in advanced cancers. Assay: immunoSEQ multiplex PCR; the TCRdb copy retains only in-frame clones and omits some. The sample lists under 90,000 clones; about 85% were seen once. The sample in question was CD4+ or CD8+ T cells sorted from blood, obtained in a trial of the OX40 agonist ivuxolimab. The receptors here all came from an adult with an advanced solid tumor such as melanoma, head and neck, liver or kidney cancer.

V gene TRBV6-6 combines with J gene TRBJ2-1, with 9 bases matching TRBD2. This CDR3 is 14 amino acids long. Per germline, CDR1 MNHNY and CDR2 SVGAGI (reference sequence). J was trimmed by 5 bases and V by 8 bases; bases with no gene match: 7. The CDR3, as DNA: TGTGCCAGCGACCGGGCTAGCGGGAACAATGAGCAGTTCTTC. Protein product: CASDRASGNNEQFF.

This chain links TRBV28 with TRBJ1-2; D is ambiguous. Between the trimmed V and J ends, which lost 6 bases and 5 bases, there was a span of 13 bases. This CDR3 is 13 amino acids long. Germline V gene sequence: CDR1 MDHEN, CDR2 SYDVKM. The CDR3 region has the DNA TGTGCCAGCAGATTGGACCTGGGGTATGGCTACACCTTC. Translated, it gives CASRLDLGYGYTF.

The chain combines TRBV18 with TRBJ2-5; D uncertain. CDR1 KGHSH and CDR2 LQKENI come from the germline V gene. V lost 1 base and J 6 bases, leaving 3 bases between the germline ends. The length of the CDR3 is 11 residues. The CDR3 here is CASSPQKTQYF. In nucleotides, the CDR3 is TGTGCCAGCTCACCACAGAAGACCCAGTACTTC.

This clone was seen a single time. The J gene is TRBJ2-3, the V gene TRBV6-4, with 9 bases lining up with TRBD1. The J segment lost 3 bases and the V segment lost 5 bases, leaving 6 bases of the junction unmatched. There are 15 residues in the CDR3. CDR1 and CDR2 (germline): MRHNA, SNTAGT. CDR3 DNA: TGTGCCAGCAGTTCGACAGGGGGAAGTACAGATACGCAGTATTTT. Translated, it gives CASSSTGGSTDTQYF.

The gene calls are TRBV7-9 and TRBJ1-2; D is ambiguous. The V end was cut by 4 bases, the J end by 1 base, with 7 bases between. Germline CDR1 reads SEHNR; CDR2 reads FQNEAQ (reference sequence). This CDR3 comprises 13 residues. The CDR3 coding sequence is TGTGCCAGCAGCTACGGGGTTAACTATGGCTACACCTTC. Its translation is CASSYGVNYGYTF.

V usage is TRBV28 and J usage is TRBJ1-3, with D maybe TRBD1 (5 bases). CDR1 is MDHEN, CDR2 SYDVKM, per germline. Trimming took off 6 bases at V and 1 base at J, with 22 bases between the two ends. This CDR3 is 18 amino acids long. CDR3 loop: CASRSPSPWGSSGNTIYF. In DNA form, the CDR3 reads TGTGCCAGCAGGTCTCCTTCTCCGTGGGGGAGTTCTGGAAACACCATATATTTT.

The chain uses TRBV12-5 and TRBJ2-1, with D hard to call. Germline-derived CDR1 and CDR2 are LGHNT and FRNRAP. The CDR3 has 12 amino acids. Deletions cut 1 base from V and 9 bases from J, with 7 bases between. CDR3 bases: TGTGCTAGTGGTTTGGCAAAGAGTGAGCAGTTCTTC. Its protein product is CASGLAKSEQFF. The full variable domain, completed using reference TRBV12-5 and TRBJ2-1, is DARVTQTPRHKVTEMGQEVTMRCQPILGHNTVFWYRQTMMQGLELLAYFRNRAPLDDSGMPKDRFSAEMPDATLATLKIQPSEPRDSAVYFCASGLAKSEQFFGPGTRLTVL.